This T cell receptor (beta chain) was obtained from a study of cytomegalovirus exposure and HLA in healthy donors. Looked up from germline, CDR1 is SGHTA and CDR2 is FQGTGA. This CDR3 region has 13 residues. The V gene lost 2 bases and the J gene lost 5 bases, with 6 bases spanning the gap. General study results and limits: Using the classifier, cytomegalovirus status was reportedly diagnosed with high specificity and sensitivity. Fewer N-insertions than the roughly 650-donor mean were reportedly shown by an Asian-associated ancestry cluster in a later analysis. Prior analysis indicated that the majority of TCR beta V segments exhibited productivity approximately 87% or approximately 30% of the time. Across donors, sequencing depth was assumed by presence/absence analyses to be roughly uniform.

13 Jbeta primers and 60 Vbeta primers were used for the PCR. The method was immunoSEQ multiplex PCR; TCRdb's version includes in-frame clones alone and lacks a portion of them. This table has tens of thousands of clones, more than 70% appearing once. A word on this clone: The target antigen is unknown.

The sequence came from a man aged 35 to 55 in good health and CMV-seronegative. The sample comprised PBMCs. The V gene is TRBV7-3, the J gene TRBJ2-2; a possible D gene is TRBD2 (5 bases). Written as DNA, the CDR3 is TGTGCCAGCAGCTTATCGGGGACCGGGGAGCTGTTTTTT. This sequence encodes CASSLSGTGELFF. The full variable domain, with the rest looked up from reference TRBV7-3 and TRBJ2-2, is GAGVSQTPSNKVTEKGKYVELRCDPISGHTALYWYRQSLGQGPEFLIYFQGTGAADDSGLPNDRFFAVRPEGSVSTLKIQRTERGDSAVYLCASSLSGTGELFFGEGSRLTVL.